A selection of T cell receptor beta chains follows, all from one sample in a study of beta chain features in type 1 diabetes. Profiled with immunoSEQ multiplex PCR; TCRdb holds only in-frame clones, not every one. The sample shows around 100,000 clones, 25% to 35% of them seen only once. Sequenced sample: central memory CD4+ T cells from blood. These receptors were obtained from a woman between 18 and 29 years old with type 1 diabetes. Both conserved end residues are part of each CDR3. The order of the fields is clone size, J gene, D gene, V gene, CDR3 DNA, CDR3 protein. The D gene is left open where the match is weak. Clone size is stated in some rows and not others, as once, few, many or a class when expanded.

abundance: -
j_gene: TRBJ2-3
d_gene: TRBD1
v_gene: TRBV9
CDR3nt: TGTGCCAGCAGCGCCCGTGTAGGACAGGGAAGCACAGATACGCAGTATTTT
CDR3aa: CASSARVGQGSTDTQYF

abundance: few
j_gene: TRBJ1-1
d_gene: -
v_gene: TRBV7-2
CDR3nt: TGTGCCAGCACAGGGTATACTGAAGCTTTCTTT
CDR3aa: CASTGYTEAFF

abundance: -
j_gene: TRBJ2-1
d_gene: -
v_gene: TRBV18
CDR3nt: TGTGCCAGCTCACCAGCGAGCTCCTACAATGAGCAGTTCTTC
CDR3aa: CASSPASSYNEQFF

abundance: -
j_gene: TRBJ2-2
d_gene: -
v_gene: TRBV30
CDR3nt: TGTGCCTCGACGGGGAAGGTAGACGGGGAGCTGTTTTTT
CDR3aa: CASTGKVDGELFF

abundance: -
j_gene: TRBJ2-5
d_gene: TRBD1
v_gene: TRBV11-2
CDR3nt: TGTGCCAGCAGCCCCCAGGGGGCGGGACAAGAGACCCAGTACTTC
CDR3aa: CASSPQGAGQETQYF

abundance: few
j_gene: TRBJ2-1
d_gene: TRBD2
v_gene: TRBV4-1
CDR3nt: TGCGCCAGCAGCCAAGGGACTAGCGCCCACAATGAGCAGTTCTTC
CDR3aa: CASSQGTSAHNEQFF

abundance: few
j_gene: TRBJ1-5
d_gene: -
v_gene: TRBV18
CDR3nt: TGTGCCAGCTCACGAACAGGGCGAGATCAGCCCCAGCATTTT
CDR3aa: CASSRTGRDQPQHF

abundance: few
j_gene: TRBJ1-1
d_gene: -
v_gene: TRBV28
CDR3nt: TGTGCCAGCAGCTCCCGGGCAGGTAGGGCGGGCACTGAAGCTTTCTTT
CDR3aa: CASSSRAGRAGTEAFF

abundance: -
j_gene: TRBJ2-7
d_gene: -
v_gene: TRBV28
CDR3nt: TGTGCCAGCAGTTTATCTGGCACCTCCTACGAGCAGTACTTC
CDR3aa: CASSLSGTSYEQYF

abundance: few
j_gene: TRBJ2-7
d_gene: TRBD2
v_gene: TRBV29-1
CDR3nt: TGCAGCGTTGCTGGGACTACGTTAGGTACCTACGAGCAGTACTTC
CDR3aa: CSVAGTTLGTYEQYF

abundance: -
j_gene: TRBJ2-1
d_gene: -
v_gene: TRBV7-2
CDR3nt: TGTGCCAGCAGCTCGAACAGGGAGCGGGGGTTCTTC
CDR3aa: CASSSNRERGFF

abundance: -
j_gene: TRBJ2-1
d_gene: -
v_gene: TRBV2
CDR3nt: TGTGCCAGCAGTGAAGACAGGGACATTTGGGGGGGGCAGTTCTTC
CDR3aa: CASSEDRDIWGGQFF

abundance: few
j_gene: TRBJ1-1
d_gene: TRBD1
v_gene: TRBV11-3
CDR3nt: TGTGCCAGCAGCCCCCCGGGACAGTTCACCGCTGAAGCTTTCTTT
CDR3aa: CASSPPGQFTAEAFF

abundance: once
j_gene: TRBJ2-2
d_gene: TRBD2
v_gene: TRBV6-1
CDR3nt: TGTGCCAGCAGTGCTAGCGGGAGGGCCACAAACACCGGGGAGCTGTTTTTT
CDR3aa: CASSASGRATNTGELFF

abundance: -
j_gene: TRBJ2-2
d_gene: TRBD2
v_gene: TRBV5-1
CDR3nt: TGCGCCAGCAGCCCCCGGGGAGGGACGACCACGAACACCGGGGAGCTGTTTTTT
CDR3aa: CASSPRGGTTTNTGELFF

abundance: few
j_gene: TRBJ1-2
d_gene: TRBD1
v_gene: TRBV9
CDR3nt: TGTGCCAGCAGCGTAGAAGGACAGGGGGCTCAGGGCTACACCTTC
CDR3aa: CASSVEGQGAQGYTF

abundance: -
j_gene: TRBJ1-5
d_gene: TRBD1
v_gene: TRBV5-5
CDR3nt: TGTGCCAGCAGCTTGGTCGCAGGGGGATCGCATCAGCCCCAGCATTTT
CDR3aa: CASSLVAGGSHQPQHF

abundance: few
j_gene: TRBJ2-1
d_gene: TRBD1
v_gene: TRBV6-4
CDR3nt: TGTGCCAGCAGTGGACAGGGGGCCCCTGGGGATGAGCAGTTCTTC
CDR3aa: CASSGQGAPGDEQFF

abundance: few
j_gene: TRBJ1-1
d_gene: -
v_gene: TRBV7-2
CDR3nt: TGTGCCAGCAGCTTAGTGTGGGGAGACACTGAAGCTTTCTTT
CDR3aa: CASSLVWGDTEAFF

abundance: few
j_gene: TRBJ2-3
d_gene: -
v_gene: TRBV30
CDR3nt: TGTGCCTGGAGTCATCGGGAGGGGGCGAGAAGCGGGGATACGCAGTATTTT
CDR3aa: CAWSHREGARSGDTQYF

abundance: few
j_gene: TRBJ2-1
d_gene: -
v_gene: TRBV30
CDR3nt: TGTGCCTGGAGTGTCCGCCTACTTGCTGGCGGGACCTACAATGAGCAGTTCTTC
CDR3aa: CAWSVRLLAGGTYNEQFF

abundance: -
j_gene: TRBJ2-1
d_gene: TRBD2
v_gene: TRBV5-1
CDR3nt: TGCGCCAGCAGCTCATGGCCTAGCGGTGACAATGAGCAGTTCTTC
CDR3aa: CASSSWPSGDNEQFF

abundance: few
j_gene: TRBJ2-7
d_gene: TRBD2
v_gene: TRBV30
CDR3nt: TGTGCCTGGAGCTCTAGCGGTGCCTACGAGCAGTACTTC
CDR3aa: CAWSSSGAYEQYF

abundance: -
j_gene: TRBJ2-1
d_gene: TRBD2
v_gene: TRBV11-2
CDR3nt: TGTGCCAGCAGCCCAAGACTAGCGGCCTACAATGAGCAGTTCTTC
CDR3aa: CASSPRLAAYNEQFF

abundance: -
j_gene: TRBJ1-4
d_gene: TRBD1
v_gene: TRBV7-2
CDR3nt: TGTGCCAGCAGCTCGACCGGGACAGGGTGGGAAAAACTGTTTTTT
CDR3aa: CASSSTGTGWEKLFF